The present T cell receptor beta chain was sequenced within a study of regulatory T cells in long-lasting Graves disease. With 5 bases clipped from V and 6 bases from J, the junction kept 5 bases outside the gene matches. Germline V lookup: CDR1 SGHNT, CDR2 YENEEA. The CDR3 is made up of 15 amino acids. Sequencing libraries for TCR beta were prepared with iRepertoire HTBI primers and Arm-PCR of CDR3 regions. TCRdb itself ran the multiplex PCR reads through MiXCR, one entry per CDR3 protein. The table has fewer than 600,000 distinct CDR3 sequences, around a fifth seen once. Documented time point: persistent/refractory GD, antithyroid drugs over 5 years with positive TRAb. Preparation of the TCR library used RNA extracted from PBMCs.

V and J are TRBV11-3 and TRBJ2-1, with 12 bases fitting TRBD2. The origin of this receptor is a female donor with Graves disease. This material consisted of peripheral blood mononuclear cells (PBMCs), taken when the disease was refractory, from a patient treated with antithyroid drugs. CDR3 bases: TGTGCCAGCAGCCCTACTAGCGGGGGGACCAATGAGCAGTTCTTC. The encoded protein is CASSPTSGGTNEQFF.